The 32 T cell receptor beta chains reported below all come from one sample, sequenced in a study of PD-1 blockade in classical Hodgkin lymphoma. Time point of the sample: cycle 4 day 1 (C4D1), after 6 weeks of nivolumab. The patients all showed relapse after autologous stem cell transplantation, while their brentuximab vedotin exposure varied. From thawed PBMCs, magnetic negative selection was used to isolate the CD8+ T cells. Method: immunoSEQ multiplex PCR; TCRdb's copy keeps in-frame clones and lacks some. The sample holds 13,000 to 15,000 clones, roughly 89% seen once. The sample was CD8+ T cells from blood, taken before the fourth cycle of nivolumab. These receptor sequences come from a human donor with classical Hodgkin lymphoma.

The chain couples TRBV4-1 to TRBJ1-3; no firm D call. The CDR3 is made up of 14 amino acids. V shed 3 bases and J shed 3 bases, with 9 bases lying between them. Germline loops: CDR1 MGHRA, CDR2 YSYEKL. The CDR3 loop is CASSQAGIGNTIYF. For the CDR3, the DNA is TGCGCCAGCAGCCAGGCCGGGATTGGAAACACCATATATTTT.

V gene TRBV7-9 combines with J gene TRBJ2-7; possible D gene TRBD2, 6 bases. This CDR3 spans 13 amino acids. CDR1 is SEHNR and CDR2 is FQNEAQ in the germline V gene (reference sequence). V was cut by 8 bases and J by 5 bases, with 16 bases left in between. The CDR3 DNA reads TGTGCCAGCGGGTGGACGGGAGCTGACGAGCAGTACTTC. Its protein is CASGWTGADEQYF.

This clone was counted a few times. The chain combines TRBV7-9 with TRBJ1-4, with a tentative D call TRBD1 (6 bases). V lost 5 bases to trimming and J lost 6 bases, with 13 bases between them. The germline V gene encodes CDR1 SEHNR and CDR2 FQNEAQ (reference sequence). The CDR3 spans 14 residues. CDR3 nucleotide sequence: TGTGCCAGCAGCGGAGGACAGATCTATGAAAAACTGTTTTTT. Translation gives CASSGGQIYEKLFF.

This rearrangement joins TRBV6-1 to TRBJ1-1; D might be TRBD1 (5 bases). Trimming pared 1 base from V and 1 base from J, leaving 13 bases between. The CDR3 loop spans 16 amino acids. From germline, CDR1 is MNHNS and CDR2 SASEGT. CDR3: CASSEGRETPNTEAFF. Written as DNA, the CDR3 is TGTGCCAGCAGTGAAGGCAGGGAGACACCGAACACTGAAGCTTTCTTT.

The gene calls are TRBV4-2 and TRBJ2-7, with 9 nucleotides matching TRBD1. The germline CDR1 and CDR2 sequences are LGHNA and YNFKEQ. V shed 5 bases and J 3 bases; nucleotides not matched to a gene: 8. The CDR3 length is 15 residues. CDR3 sequence: CASSASGTGLYEQYF. The DNA of the CDR3 is TGTGCCAGCAGCGCATCCGGGACAGGGCTCTACGAGCAGTACTTC.

The V call is TRBV27, the J call TRBJ2-7; D call uncertain. CDR1 and CDR2 (germline): MNHEY, SMNVEV (reference sequence). The CDR3 consists of 13 residues. Trimming took 2 bases from V and 1 from J, leaving 6 bases between them. CDR3 bases: TGTGCCAGCAGTTTAGGGCGGTCCTACGAGCAGTACTTC. Protein: CASSLGRSYEQYF.

The chain recombines TRBV19 with TRBJ1-5, with TRBD1 as a possible D gene (5 bases). Germline lookup yields CDR1 LNHDA and CDR2 SQIVND (reference sequence). V gave up 1 base and J gave up 5 bases, with 6 bases separating them. CDR3 size: 13 residues. The CDR3 coding sequence is TGTGCCAGTAGTATAGTGACAGATCAGCCCCAGCATTTT. Translating gives CASSIVTDQPQHF.

This chain joins TRBV28 and TRBJ2-7; TRBD2 agrees at 7 bases. Germline V gives CDR1 MDHEN, CDR2 SYDVKM. V dropped 4 bases and J dropped 4; count of bases not matched to a gene: 7. The CDR3 runs 14 residues. CDR3 DNA: TGTGCCAGCAGTTCAACCGGGACTATGTACGAGCAGTACTTC. It specifies CASSSTGTMYEQYF.

The chain recombines TRBV9 with TRBJ2-1; 7 bases are a match to TRBD2. Germline V gene lookup returns CDR1 SGDLS and CDR2 YYNGEE. The CDR3 has 16 amino acids. V gave up 3 bases and J gave up 3 bases; unmatched junction bases: 9. CDR3 loop: CASSAEITGGYNEQFF. CDR3 in DNA: TGTGCCAGCAGCGCAGAGATTACGGGGGGCTACAATGAGCAGTTCTTC.

The rearrangement uses TRBV7-9 and TRBJ2-2; D remains ambiguous. V was pared by 9 bases and J by 0 bases, with 11 bases between. The length of the CDR3 is 14 residues. Germline V gene lookup returns CDR1 SEHNR and CDR2 FQNEAQ (reference sequence). The CDR3 DNA sequence: TGTGCCAGAGAAAATCCGTCGAACACCGGGGAGCTGTTTTTT. Translation: CARENPSNTGELFF.

V gene TRBV7-9 combines with J gene TRBJ2-3, with 7 bases identical to TRBD2. The germline V gene has CDR1 SEHNR and CDR2 FQNEAQ (reference sequence). CDR3 length: 15 residues. With V trimmed by 1 base and J by 4 bases, 5 bases remained unmatched. The CDR3 nucleotides are TGTGCCAGCAGCTTAGGAGCGGGGTGGGCAGATACGCAGTATTTT. Protein sequence: CASSLGAGWADTQYF.

This chain uses TRBV27 with TRBJ2-3, with 7 bases lining up with TRBD2. With V trimmed by 2 bases and J by 6 bases, 5 bases remained unmatched. Looked up from germline, CDR1 is MNHEY and CDR2 is SMNVEV (reference sequence). CDR3 length equals 14 residues. The CDR3 bases are TGTGCCAGCAGTTTAGGACTAGGTGGCGATACGCAGTATTTT. Protein: CASSLGLGGDTQYF.

The chain recombines TRBV5-8 with TRBJ1-5; 7 nucleotides align to TRBD1. CDR1 and CDR2 (germline): SGHTS, YDEGEE. This CDR3 region has 15 residues. V lost 0 bases and J lost 7; bases outside the gene matches: 7. DNA of the CDR3: TGTGCCAGCAGCTTGGAGGGACAGAGGGGGCAGCCCCAGCATTTT. This codes for CASSLEGQRGQPQHF.

V is TRBV11-2 and J is TRBJ2-1; D call uncertain. CDR1 SGHAT and CDR2 FQNNGV come from the germline V gene. Trimming stripped 5 bases from V and 9 bases from J, with 14 bases between. CDR3 length: 13 residues. The CDR3 DNA follows: TGTGCCAGCAGCCGGTATGGCTACGTTGAGCAGTTCTTC. Its translation: CASSRYGYVEQFF. The whole variable domain, filled in from reference TRBV11-2 and TRBJ2-1, reads EAGVAQSPRYKIIEKRQSVAFWCNPISGHATLYWYQQILGQGPKLLIQFQNNGVVDDSQLPKDRFSAERLKGVDSTLKIQPAKLEDSAVYLCASSRYGYVEQFFGPGTRLTVL.

The rearrangement uses TRBV5-4 and TRBJ2-1, with D hard to call. Looked up from germline, CDR1 is SGHNT and CDR2 is YYREEE (reference sequence). Trimming removed 2 bases from V and 5 bases from J, with 11 bases in between. This CDR3 spans 14 amino acids. CDR3 loop: CASSFIHGNNEQFF. Written as DNA, the CDR3 is TGTGCCAGCAGCTTCATTCACGGAAACAATGAGCAGTTCTTC.

The sample holds a few counts of this clone. This chain links TRBV5-1 with TRBJ1-2, with D unclear. The germline V and J ends were trimmed by 0 bases and 3 bases, with 9 bases remaining between them. The CDR3 is made up of 14 amino acids. Germline CDR1 and CDR2: SGHRS and YFSETQ. The CDR3 DNA is TGCGCCAGCAGCTTGGGAGGACTGGACTATGGCTACACCTTC. Encoded protein: CASSLGGLDYGYTF.

The CDR3 protein is CASSLGEWVTHQETQYF. The CDR3 DNA is TGTGCCAGCAGCTTAGGCGAGTGGGTTACCCACCAAGAGACCCAGTACTTC. The chain has TRBV7-9 and TRBJ2-5; the D is unclear. The CDR3 is made up of 17 amino acids. V lost 1 base, J lost 0 bases, and 15 bases lay in between. Germline V lookup: CDR1 SEHNR, CDR2 FQNEAQ (reference sequence).

This clone came up once. The gene calls are TRBV19 and TRBJ2-7; D unresolved. Germline CDR1 and CDR2: LNHDA and SQIVND (reference sequence). The CDR3 is made up of 12 amino acids. Trimming cost V 5 bases and J 4 bases, with 9 bases left between them. CDR3 protein: CASSFGQYEQYF. Written as DNA, the CDR3 is TGTGCCAGTAGTTTTGGGCAATACGAGCAGTACTTC.

The rearrangement uses TRBV28 and TRBJ2-7; D is uncertain. Germline CDR1 reads MDHEN; CDR2 reads SYDVKM. This CDR3 region has 12 residues. The V end was cut by 3 bases, the J end by 4 bases, with 7 bases between. Here the CDR3 reads CASSFSGYEQYF. In DNA form, the CDR3 reads TGTGCCAGCAGTTTCTCCGGGTACGAGCAGTACTTC.

In this sample, this clone turned up once. The chain employs TRBV5-6 and TRBJ1-5; 10 bases agree with TRBD1. Germline V lookup: CDR1 SGHDT, CDR2 YYEEEE. The trim removed 3 bases at V and 6 bases at J, leaving 3 bases unmatched. This CDR3 region has 14 residues. CDR3 sequence reads: CASSSGTGVQPQHF. As DNA, the CDR3 is TGTGCCAGCAGCTCCGGGACAGGGGTTCAGCCCCAGCATTTT. The whole variable domain, filled in from reference TRBV5-6 and TRBJ1-5, reads DAGVTQSPTHLIKTRGQQVTLRCSPKSGHDTVSWYQQALGQGPQFIFQYYEEEERQRGNFPDRFSGHQFPNYSSELNVNALLLGDSALYLCASSSGTGVQPQHFGDGTRLSIL.

The gene calls are TRBV7-6 and TRBJ2-3, with D possibly matching TRBD1 (5 bases). From germline, CDR1 is SGHVS and CDR2 FNYEAQ. The CDR3 contains 13 residues. V lost 5 bases to trimming and J lost 6 bases, with 12 bases between them. CDR3 region: CASSPRQPDTQYF. The CDR3 DNA is TGTGCCAGCAGCCCGAGACAGCCCGATACGCAGTATTTT.

The gene calls are TRBV15 and TRBJ2-7; 7 bases are shared with TRBD1. CDR1 and CDR2 from the germline V gene are LNHNV and YYDKDF (reference sequence). This CDR3 contains 17 residues. Trimming cost V 0 bases and J 2 bases; bases outside gene matches: 10. CDR3 coding DNA: TGTGCCACCAGCAGAGATCTAGGGGGCCTAAGTCCCTACGAGCAGTACTTC. Translated, it gives CATSRDLGGLSPYEQYF.

The rearrangement links TRBV18 to TRBJ1-2; the match to TRBD1 covers 9 bases. CDR1 is KGHSH and CDR2 is LQKENI in the germline V gene. J gave up 4 bases and V 0 bases, and 12 bases lay outside the gene matches. The CDR3 contains 18 residues. This CDR3 reads CASSPPTGGAYVPYGYTF. In DNA, the CDR3 is TGTGCCAGCTCACCACCTACAGGGGGCGCTTACGTTCCCTATGGCTACACCTTC. The whole variable domain, filled in from reference TRBV18 and TRBJ1-2, reads NAGVMQNPRHLVRRRGQEARLRCSPMKGHSHVYWYRQLPEEGLKFMVYLQKENIIDESGMPKERFSAEFPKEGPSILRIQQVVRGDSAAYFCASSPPTGGAYVPYGYTFGSGTRLTVV.

V gene TRBV5-1 combines with J gene TRBJ2-1, with TRBD1 matching over 9 bases. Losses at the gene ends were 1 base for V and 7 bases for J; bases not matched to a gene: 6. There are 15 residues in the CDR3. In germline, CDR1 is SGHRS, CDR2 YFSETQ. CDR3 sequence (DNA): TGCGCCAGCAGCTTGTATTCGGGACAGGGAAATGAGCAGTTCTTC. Translated: CASSLYSGQGNEQFF.

The V call is TRBV27, the J call TRBJ2-7, with a tentative D call TRBD1 (5 bases). This CDR3 is built from 13 residues. The germline V gene encodes CDR1 MNHEY and CDR2 SMNVEV (reference sequence). The V gene lost 3 bases and the J gene lost 2 bases, with 8 bases spanning the gap. The CDR3 region has the DNA TGTGCCAGCAGTTTGTCCAGGGCCTACGAGCAGTACTTC. Residues: CASSLSRAYEQYF.

The CDR3 DNA reads TGTGCCAGCAGGATACAGGGAGACTATGGCTACACCTTC. This encodes CASRIQGDYGYTF. The chain carries TRBV28 and TRBJ1-2; possible D gene TRBD1, 6 bases. Trimming stripped 6 bases from V and 3 bases from J, with 11 bases between. The CDR3 spans 13 residues. CDR1 is MDHEN, CDR2 SYDVKM, per germline.

The chain employs TRBV9 and TRBJ1-2; D remains unclear. V was cut by 0 bases and J by 6 bases, with 6 bases left in between. Germline V gene sequence: CDR1 SGDLS, CDR2 YYNGEE. The CDR3 runs 12 residues. This chain's CDR3 is CASSVDTNGYTF. The CDR3 coding sequence is TGTGCCAGCAGCGTAGACACCAATGGCTACACCTTC.

The rearrangement links TRBV20-1 to TRBJ2-7, with TRBD2 as a possible D gene (5 bases). CDR1 DFQATT and CDR2 SNEGSKA come from the germline V gene (reference sequence). The CDR3 extends over 10 amino acids. V dropped 6 bases and J dropped 6 bases, with 9 bases sitting between them. The CDR3: CSARRGEQYF. CDR3 DNA: TGCAGTGCCCGCCGGGGCGAGCAGTACTTC.

This clone was seen only once. The chain joins TRBV27 to TRBJ2-7, with 7 positions matching TRBD2. Trimming took 0 bases from V and 3 from J; bases not matched to a gene: 2. This CDR3 spans 14 amino acids. Germline V lookup: CDR1 MNHEY, CDR2 SMNVEV (reference sequence). Here the CDR3 reads CASSLSPGGYEQYF. The CDR3 nucleotides read TGTGCCAGCAGTTTATCGCCGGGGGGCTACGAGCAGTACTTC.

The V and J genes are TRBV21-1 and TRBJ2-5; TRBD1 reflects the table's D call only, with no check against the DNA. TRBV21-1 is recorded as a pseudogene. The CDR3 length is 14 residues. In nucleotides, the CDR3 is TGTGCCAGCAGCGAGAGGGGGCAGCAAGAGACCCAGTACTTC. Amino acids: CASSERGQQETQYF.

CDR3 bases: TGTGCCAGCAGTACCGGACACCTCTACAATGAGCAGTTCTTC. It translates to CASSTGHLYNEQFF. The chain recombines TRBV27 with TRBJ2-1; D might be TRBD1 (5 bases). Trimming took 5 bases from V and 3 from J, leaving 11 bases between them. The CDR3 is made up of 14 amino acids. Germline values: CDR1 MNHEY, CDR2 SMNVEV (reference sequence).

The chain recombines TRBV6-1 with TRBJ1-2; TRBD1 is a possible D gene (5 bases). CDR1 MNHNS and CDR2 SASEGT come from the germline V gene. The CDR3 contains 15 residues. The V end was cut by 3 bases, the J end by 5 bases, with 16 bases between. For the CDR3, the DNA is TGTGCCAGCAGTGACGTAGGACATGCCCCTTATGGCTACACCTTC. It yields the protein CASSDVGHAPYGYTF.